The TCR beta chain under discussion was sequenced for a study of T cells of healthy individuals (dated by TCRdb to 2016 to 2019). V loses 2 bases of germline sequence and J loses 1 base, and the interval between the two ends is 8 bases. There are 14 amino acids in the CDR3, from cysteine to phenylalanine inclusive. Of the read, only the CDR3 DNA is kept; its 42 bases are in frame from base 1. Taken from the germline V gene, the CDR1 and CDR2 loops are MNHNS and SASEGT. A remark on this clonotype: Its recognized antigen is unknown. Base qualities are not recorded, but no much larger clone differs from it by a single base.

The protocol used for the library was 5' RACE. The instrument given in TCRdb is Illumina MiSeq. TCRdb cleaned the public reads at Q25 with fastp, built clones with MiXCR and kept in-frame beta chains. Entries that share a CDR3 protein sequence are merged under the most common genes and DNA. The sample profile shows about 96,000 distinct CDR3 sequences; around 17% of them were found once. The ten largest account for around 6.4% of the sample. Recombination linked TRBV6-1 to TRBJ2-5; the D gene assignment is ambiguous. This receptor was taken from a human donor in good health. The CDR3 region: CASSEWPPQETQYF. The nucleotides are TGTGCCAGCAGTGAATGGCCCCCCCAAGAGACCCAGTACTTC.